This T cell receptor beta chain was recorded in a study of CD8 T cells in ankylosing spondylitis. The study, taken as a whole, reports: In peripheral blood, disease-linked CD8+ clones occurred at relatively low frequencies. The study looked at matched synovial fluid samples from ankylosing spondylitis patients. Disease-linked clones were reported to be significantly enriched there.

This clonotype was found a few times. What it recognizes is unknown. TCRdb fed the 5' RACE reads into MiXCR, producing one record per CDR3 protein. The sample contains 300,000 to 400,000 distinct CDR3 sequences, 11% of which appear only once. CDR1 SGDLS and CDR2 YYNGEE come from the germline V gene. CDR3 length: 16 amino acids. V was clipped by 0 bases and J by 1 base, with 10 bases between them. The V and J genes are TRBV9 and TRBJ2-2, with D perhaps matching TRBD1 (6 bases). Source material: blood, either unsorted or a sorted T cell fraction (not recorded which). This receptor was obtained from a female donor with ankylosing spondylitis or in good health (not recorded which). CDR3 DNA: TGTGCCAGCAGCGTAGGGCCAGGGGTGAACACCGGGGAGCTGTTTTTT. Encoded protein: CASSVGPGVNTGELFF. Full variable domain (missing parts from reference TRBV9 and TRBJ2-2): DSGVTQTPKHLITATGQRVTLRCSPRSGDLSVYWYQQSLDQGLQFLIQYYNGEERAKGNILERFSAQQFPDLHSELNLSSLELGDSALYFCASSVGPGVNTGELFFGEGSRLTVL.